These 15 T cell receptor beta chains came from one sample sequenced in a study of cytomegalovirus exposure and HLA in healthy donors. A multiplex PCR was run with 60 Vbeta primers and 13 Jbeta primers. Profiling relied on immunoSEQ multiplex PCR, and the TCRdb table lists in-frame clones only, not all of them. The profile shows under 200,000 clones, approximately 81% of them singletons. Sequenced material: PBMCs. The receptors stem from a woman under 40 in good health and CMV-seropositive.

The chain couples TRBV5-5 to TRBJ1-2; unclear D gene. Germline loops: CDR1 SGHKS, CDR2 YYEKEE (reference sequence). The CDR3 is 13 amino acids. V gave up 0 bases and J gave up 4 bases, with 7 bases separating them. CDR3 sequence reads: CASSLVQFYGYTF. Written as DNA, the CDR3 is TGTGCCAGCAGCTTGGTACAGTTCTATGGCTACACCTTC. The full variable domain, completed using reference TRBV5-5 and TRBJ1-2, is DAGVTQSPTHLIKTRGQQVTLRCSPISGHKSVSWYQQVLGQGPQFIFQYYEKEERGRGNFPDRFSARQFPNYSSELNVNALLLGDSALYLCASSLVQFYGYTFGSGTRLTVV.

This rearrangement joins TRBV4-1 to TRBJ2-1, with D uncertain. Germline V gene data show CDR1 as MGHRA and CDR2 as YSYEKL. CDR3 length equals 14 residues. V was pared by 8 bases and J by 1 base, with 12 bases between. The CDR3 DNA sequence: TGCGCCAGCCAACTTGCCTGGTCCTACAATGAGCAGTTCTTC. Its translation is CASQLAWSYNEQFF.

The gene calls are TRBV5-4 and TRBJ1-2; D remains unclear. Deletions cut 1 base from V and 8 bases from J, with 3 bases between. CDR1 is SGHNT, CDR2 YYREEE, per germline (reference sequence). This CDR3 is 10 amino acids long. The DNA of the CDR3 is TGTGCCAGCAGCTTGTTAGGCTACACCTTC. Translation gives CASSLLGYTF.

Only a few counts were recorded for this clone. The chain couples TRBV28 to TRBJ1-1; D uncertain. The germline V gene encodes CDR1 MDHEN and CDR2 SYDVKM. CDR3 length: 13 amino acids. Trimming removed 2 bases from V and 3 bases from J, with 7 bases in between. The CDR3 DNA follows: TGTGCCAGCAGTTTAAGAGTGGACACTGAAGCTTTCTTT. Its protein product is CASSLRVDTEAFF.

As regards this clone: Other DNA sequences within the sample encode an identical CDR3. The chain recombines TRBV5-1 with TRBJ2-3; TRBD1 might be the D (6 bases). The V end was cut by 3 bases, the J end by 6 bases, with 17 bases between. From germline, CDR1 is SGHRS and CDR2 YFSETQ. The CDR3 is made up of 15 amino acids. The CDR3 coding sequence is TGCGCCAGCAGCTCCGACAGGCCTGACACGGATACGCAGTATTTT. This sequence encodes CASSSDRPDTDTQYF.

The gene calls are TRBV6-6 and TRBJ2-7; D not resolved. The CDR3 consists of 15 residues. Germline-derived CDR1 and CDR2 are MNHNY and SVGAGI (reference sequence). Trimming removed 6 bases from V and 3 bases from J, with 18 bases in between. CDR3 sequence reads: CASRLTSTLSYEQYF. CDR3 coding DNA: TGTGCCAGCAGACTAACGTCCACCTTAAGCTACGAGCAGTACTTC.

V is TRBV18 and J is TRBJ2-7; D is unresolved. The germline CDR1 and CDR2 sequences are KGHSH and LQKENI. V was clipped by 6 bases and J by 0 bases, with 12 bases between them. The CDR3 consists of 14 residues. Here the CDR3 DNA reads TGTGCCAGCTCCGGGTCGCTACGCTCCTACGAGCAGTACTTC. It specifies CASSGSLRSYEQYF.

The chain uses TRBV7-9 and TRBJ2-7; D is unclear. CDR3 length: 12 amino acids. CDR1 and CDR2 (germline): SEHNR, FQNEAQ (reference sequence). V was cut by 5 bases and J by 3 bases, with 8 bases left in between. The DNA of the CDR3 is TGTGCCAGCAGCCATGGCCTCTACGAGCAGTACTTC. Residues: CASSHGLYEQYF.

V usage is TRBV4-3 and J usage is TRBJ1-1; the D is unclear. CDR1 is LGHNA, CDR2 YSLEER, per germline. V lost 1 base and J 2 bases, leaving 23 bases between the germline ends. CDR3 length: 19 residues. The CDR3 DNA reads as TGCGCCAGCAGCCAAGTTTCGCTCTATTGGCAGAGGGCTAACACTGAAGCTTTCTTT. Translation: CASSQVSLYWQRANTEAFF.

The CDR3 coding sequence is TGTGCCAGCAGCCGGGGGACTAGCGGAAAAGAGACCCAGTACTTC. It is translated as CASSRGTSGKETQYF. This sequence joins TRBV5-4 and TRBJ2-5, with 11 positions matching TRBD2. The CDR3 is made up of 15 amino acids. V shed 4 bases and J 3 bases; nucleotides not matched to a gene: 5. The V gene's germline CDR1 is SGHNT and CDR2 YYREEE (reference sequence).

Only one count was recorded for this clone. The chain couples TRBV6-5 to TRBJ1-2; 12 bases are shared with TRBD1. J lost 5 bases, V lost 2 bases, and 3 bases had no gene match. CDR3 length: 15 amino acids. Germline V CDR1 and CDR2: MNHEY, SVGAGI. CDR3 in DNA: TGTGCCAGCAGTTACCGGGACAGGGGGCCTTATGGCTACACCTTC. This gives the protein CASSYRDRGPYGYTF.

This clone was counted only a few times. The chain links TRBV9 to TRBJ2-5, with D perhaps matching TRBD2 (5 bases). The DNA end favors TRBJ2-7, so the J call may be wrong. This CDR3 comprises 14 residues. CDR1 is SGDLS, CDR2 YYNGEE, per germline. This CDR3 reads CASSPGGPSYEQYF. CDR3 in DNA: TGTGCCAGCAGCCCTGGCGGGCCTTCCTACGAGCAGTACTTC.

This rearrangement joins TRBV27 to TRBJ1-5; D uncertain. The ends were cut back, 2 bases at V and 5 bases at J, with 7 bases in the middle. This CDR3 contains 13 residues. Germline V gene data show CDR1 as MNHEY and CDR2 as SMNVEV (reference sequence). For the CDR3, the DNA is TGTGCCAGCAGTTTAAATAGATATCAGCCCCAGCATTTT. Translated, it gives CASSLNRYQPQHF.

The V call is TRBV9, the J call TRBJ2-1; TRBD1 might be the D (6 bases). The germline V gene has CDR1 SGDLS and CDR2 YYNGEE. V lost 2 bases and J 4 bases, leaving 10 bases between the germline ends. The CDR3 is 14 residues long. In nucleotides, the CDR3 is TGTGCCAGCAGCGTGGGGGCGACATACAATGAGCAGTTCTTC. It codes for CASSVGATYNEQFF.

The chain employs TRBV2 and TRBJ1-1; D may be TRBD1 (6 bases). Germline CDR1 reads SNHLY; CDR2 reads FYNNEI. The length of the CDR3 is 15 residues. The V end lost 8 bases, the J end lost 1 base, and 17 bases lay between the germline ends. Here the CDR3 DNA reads TGTGCCAGCCATCTTGAGGGGACAAGGAACACTGAAGCTTTCTTT. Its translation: CASHLEGTRNTEAFF.